This is a list of T cell receptor beta chains from one sample in a study of T cell responses to AZD1222 COVID-19 vaccine. Data came from immunoSEQ multiplex PCR; TCRdb stores just in-frame clones and leaves some out. The table lists approximately 150,000 clones, roughly 92% of them singletons. The sample in question was peripheral blood, obtained on day 0 of AZD1222 vaccination. The receptors shown here come from an adult in good health. Both conserved end residues are trimmed from each CDR3.

TRBJ1-3 TRBV11-2 ASSLEGAGGNTIY
TRBJ2-7 TRBV11-1 ASSLVRYEQY
TRBJ1-3 TRBV7-2 ASRPAGSGNTIY
TRBJ1-2 TRBV10-1 ASSEFPEYGYT
TRBJ1-5 TRBV28 ASSTRVDRGQPQH
TRBJ2-3 TRBV28 ASSLVAGGLTDTQY
TRBJ2-4 TRBV12-5 ASGDDTGGSGNIQY
TRBJ1-6 TRBV12-3/TRBV12-4 ASSETGGSPLH
TRBJ1-5 TRBV5-8 ASSFKTGAYSNQPQH
TRBJ1-2 TRBV5-1 ASSIQDRGGYT
TRBJ1-1 TRBV29-1 SVEDGGTGGAF
TRBJ2-1 TRBV19 ASSTRTNNEQF
TRBJ2-7 TRBV11-2 ASSSTKGYVRKQY
TRBJ1-2 TRBV9 ASSSSPSGSYGYT
TRBJ1-3 TRBV6-5 ASSYSDRDSGNTIY
TRBJ1-1 TRBV7-9 ASSFPDRNTEAF
TRBJ1-1 TRBV5-4 ASSLGGPMNTEAF
TRBJ1-1 TRBV27 ASSPRPTNVEAF
TRBJ1-5 TRBV19 ASAQGSNQPQH
TRBJ2-5 TRBV5-4 ASSSPGQGKETQY
TRBJ2-7 TRBV14 ASSLFPWSGRKGYEQY
TRBJ2-3 TRBV18 ASSPPSGSLPDTQY
TRBJ1-3 TRBV10-3 AIGTASGNTIY
TRBJ2-7 TRBV3-1/TRBV3-2 ASSQVPLPGLYYEQY
TRBJ1-1 TRBV5-4 ASETGVLYTEAF
TRBJ2-1 TRBV29-1 SVDEASGRGGF
TRBJ1-5 TRBV6-6 ASSRQGRGQPQH
TRBJ1-5 TRBV4-1 ASSPRQGALH
TRBJ1-5 TRBV5-1 ASSLDGQGNQPQH
TRBJ1-2 TRBV2 ASSLGGAQGYGYT
TRBJ1-4 TRBV14 ASSQVRGVNEKLF
TRBJ1-5 TRBV27 ASSHTGRNQPQH
TRBJ1-2 TRBV23-1 ASSHKLGRGLRCGYT
TRBJ2-5 TRBV4-1 ASSPGRGEWETQY
TRBJ2-5 TRBV27 ASEPSAGETQY
TRBJ2-2 TRBV9 ASSGGTSGRAGDTGELF
TRBJ2-1 TRBV6-1 ASSERASSYNEQF
TRBJ1-2 TRBV4-1 ASSQDSQGFYGYT
TRBJ1-2 TRBV18 ASSRGTGTYGYT
TRBJ2-5 TRBV6-5 ASREGQETQY
TRBJ1-3 TRBV5-6 ASSRGQFSGNTIY
TRBJ2-1 TRBV27 ASSPRDRGLYNEQF
TRBJ1-4 TRBV18 ASSPRQGLNEKLF
TRBJ1-4 TRBV4-1 ASRGTGHEKLF
TRBJ1-6 TRBV7-9 ASSFSGSPLH
TRBJ1-2 TRBV7-8 ASSLNQYYGYT
TRBJ1-5 TRBV2 ASSVGYSNQPQH
TRBJ2-5 TRBV2 ASSVQETQY
TRBJ2-7 TRBV2 AGSLGQGQEQY
TRBJ2-1 TRBV5-1 ASSGTSGALEQF
TRBJ1-2 TRBV4-1 ASSPRSPGGTGGYT
TRBJ2-2 TRBV6-4 ASSPGQGGTGELF
TRBJ1-1 TRBV10-2 ASRQTGTGGARTEAF
TRBJ2-7 TRBV4-2 ASSQDLLGEQY
TRBJ1-6 TRBV5-1 ASRQGYNSPLH
TRBJ1-1 TRBV5-5 ASSPPGQGWRNTEAF
TRBJ2-7 TRBV7-2 ASSIFTGSYEQY
TRBJ1-6 TRBV10-3 ATQGGRSPLH
TRBJ1-4 TRBV4-2 ASSQEWGPGEKLF